This T cell receptor beta chain emerged from a study of cytomegalovirus exposure and HLA in healthy donors. Researchers ran the PCR with 60 Vbeta and 13 Jbeta primers. Profiling relied on immunoSEQ multiplex PCR, and the TCRdb table lists in-frame clones only, not all of them. The repertoire holds around 150,000 clones, with 79% as singletons. This CDR3 spans 17 amino acids. V was shortened by 6 bases and J by 0 bases, with 19 bases between the two germline ends. Per germline, CDR1 ENHRY and CDR2 SYGVKD. Study results and caveats: HLA alleles showed associations with about 15,000 TCR beta sequences in a later analysis, at a 0.05 false discovery rate.

As regards this clone: The antigen is not known.

The material sequenced was PBMCs. The chain has TRBV10-3 and TRBJ2-3; perhaps TRBD1 as D (5 bases). The receptor was derived from a man aged 50 to 59 in good health and CMV-seropositive. The CDR3 DNA reads as TGTGCCATCAGCCCTCCAAGGGGCAGTAATAGCACAGATACGCAGTATTTT. It specifies CAISPPRGSNSTDTQYF.